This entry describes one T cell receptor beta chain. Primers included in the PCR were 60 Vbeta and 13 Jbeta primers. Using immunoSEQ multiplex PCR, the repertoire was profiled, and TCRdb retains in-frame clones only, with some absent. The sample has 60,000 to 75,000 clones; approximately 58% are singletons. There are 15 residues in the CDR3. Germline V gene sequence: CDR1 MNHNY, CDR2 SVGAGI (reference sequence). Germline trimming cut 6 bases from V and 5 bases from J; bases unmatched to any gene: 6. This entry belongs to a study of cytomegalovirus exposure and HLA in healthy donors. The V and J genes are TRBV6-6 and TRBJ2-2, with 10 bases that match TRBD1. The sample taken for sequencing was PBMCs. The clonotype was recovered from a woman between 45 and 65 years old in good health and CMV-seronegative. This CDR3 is CASRPGTGVTGELFF. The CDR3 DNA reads TGTGCCAGCAGGCCGGGGACAGGGGTAACCGGGGAGCTGTTTTTT.